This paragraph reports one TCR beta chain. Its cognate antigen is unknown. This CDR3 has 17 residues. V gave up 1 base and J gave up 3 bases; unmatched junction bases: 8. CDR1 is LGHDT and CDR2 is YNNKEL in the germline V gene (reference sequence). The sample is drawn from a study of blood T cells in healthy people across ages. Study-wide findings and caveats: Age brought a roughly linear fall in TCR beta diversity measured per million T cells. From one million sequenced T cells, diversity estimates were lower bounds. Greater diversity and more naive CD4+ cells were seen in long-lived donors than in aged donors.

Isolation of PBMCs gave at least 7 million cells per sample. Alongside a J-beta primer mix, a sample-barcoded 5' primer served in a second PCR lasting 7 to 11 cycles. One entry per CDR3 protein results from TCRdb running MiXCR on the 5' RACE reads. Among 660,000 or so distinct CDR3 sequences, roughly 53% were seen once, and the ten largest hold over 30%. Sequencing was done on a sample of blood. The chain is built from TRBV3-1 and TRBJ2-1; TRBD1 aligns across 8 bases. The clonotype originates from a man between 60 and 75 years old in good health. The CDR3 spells CASSQGRQGFSYNEQFF. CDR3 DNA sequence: TGTGCCAGCAGCCAAGGCAGACAGGGGTTTAGCTACAATGAGCAGTTCTTC.